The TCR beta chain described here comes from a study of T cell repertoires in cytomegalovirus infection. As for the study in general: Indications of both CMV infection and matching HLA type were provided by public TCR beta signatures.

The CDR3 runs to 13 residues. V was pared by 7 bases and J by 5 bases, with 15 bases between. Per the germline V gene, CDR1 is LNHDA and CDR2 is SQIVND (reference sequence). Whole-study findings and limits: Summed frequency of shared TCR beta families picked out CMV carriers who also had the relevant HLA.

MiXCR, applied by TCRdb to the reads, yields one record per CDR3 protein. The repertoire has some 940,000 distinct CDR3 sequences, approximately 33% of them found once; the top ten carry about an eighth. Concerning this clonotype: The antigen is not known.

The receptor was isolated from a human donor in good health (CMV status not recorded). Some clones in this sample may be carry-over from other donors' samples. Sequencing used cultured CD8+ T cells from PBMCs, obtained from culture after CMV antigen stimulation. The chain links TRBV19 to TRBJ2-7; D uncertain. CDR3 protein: CASKEPPRDEQYV. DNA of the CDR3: TGTGCCAGTAAGGAACCGCCAAGGGACGAGCAGTACGTC.